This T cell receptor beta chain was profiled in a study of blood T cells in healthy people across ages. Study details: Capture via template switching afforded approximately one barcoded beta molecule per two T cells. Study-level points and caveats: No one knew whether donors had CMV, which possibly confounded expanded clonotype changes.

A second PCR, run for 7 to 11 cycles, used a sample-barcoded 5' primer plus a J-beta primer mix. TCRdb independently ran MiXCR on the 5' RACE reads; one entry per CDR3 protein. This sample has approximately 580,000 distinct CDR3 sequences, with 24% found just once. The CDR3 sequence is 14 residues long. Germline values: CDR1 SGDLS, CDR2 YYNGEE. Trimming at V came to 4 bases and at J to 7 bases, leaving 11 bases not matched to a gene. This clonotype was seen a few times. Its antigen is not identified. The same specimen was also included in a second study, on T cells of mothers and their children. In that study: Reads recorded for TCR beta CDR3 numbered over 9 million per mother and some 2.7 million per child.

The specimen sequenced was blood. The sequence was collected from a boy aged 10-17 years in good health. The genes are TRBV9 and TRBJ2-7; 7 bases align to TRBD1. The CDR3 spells CASSPQGPRGEQYF. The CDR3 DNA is TGTGCCAGCAGCCCACAGGGGCCTCGCGGGGAGCAGTACTTC.